The 9 T cell receptor beta chains in this list originate from one sample, sequenced in a study of CD8+CD57+ T cells in acquired aplastic anemia. It was genomic DNA that served as the template for profiling TCR beta VDJ and CDR3. Each CDR3 protein gets one entry after TCRdb re-called the reads with MiXCR. The sample contains hundreds of thousands of distinct CDR3 sequences, under 80% of which appear only once. The sequenced sample consisted of sorted CD4+, CD8+, or CD8+CD57+ T cells (not recorded which) from PBMCs. These receptor sequences come from a human donor in good health, serving as a control.

V and J are TRBV24-1 and TRBJ2-1; 8 bases fit TRBD2. The CDR3 is 15 amino acids. From germline, CDR1 is KGHDR and CDR2 SFDVKD. V dropped 7 bases and J dropped 7; count of bases not matched to a gene: 11. The CDR3: CATSAGLAGRNEQFF. Written as DNA, the CDR3 is TGTGCCACCAGCGCTGGACTAGCCGGGAGAAATGAGCAGTTCTTC.

DNA of the CDR3: TGTGCCAGCAGTGAACCCTCGGGTCGGGGTTCACCCCTCCACTTT. Its protein is CASSEPSGRGSPLHF. V gene TRBV25-1 combines with J gene TRBJ1-6; D remains ambiguous. Trimming cost V 2 bases and J 9 bases, with 14 bases left between them. Germline CDR1 is MGHDK and CDR2 is SYGVNS. There are 15 residues in the CDR3.

The chain recombines TRBV10-3 with TRBJ2-3; unclear D gene. Germline values: CDR1 ENHRY, CDR2 SYGVKD. CDR3 size: 12 residues. The V gene lost 6 bases and the J gene lost 3 bases, with 7 bases spanning the gap. CDR3 DNA: TGTGCCATCAGCCAAACTACAGATACGCAGTATTTT. Residues: CAISQTTDTQYF.

The chain employs TRBV7-3 and TRBJ1-3; D not certain. The length of the CDR3 is 16 residues. The V and J ends lost 5 bases and 12 bases respectively, with 26 bases between them. Looked up from germline, CDR1 is SGHTA and CDR2 is FQGTGA. The CDR3 coding sequence is TGTGCCAGCAGCCGAGGGTCCTACAATGAGCAGTTCTTCATATATTTT. It is translated as CASSRGSYNEQFFIYF.

The V gene is TRBV12-3 or TRBV12-4, the J gene TRBJ2-7, with D perhaps matching TRBD2 (6 bases). Deletions cut 7 bases from V and 4 bases from J, with 20 bases between. The CDR3 is 15 residues long. The CDR3 loop reads CASTPTWGDLYEQYF. As DNA, the CDR3 is TGTGCCAGCACACCGACCTGGGGGGATTTATACGAGCAGTACTTC.

The chain joins TRBV20-1 to TRBJ1-6; a weak D match, TRBD1 (5 bases). The germline gives CDR1 DFQATT, CDR2 SNEGSKA (reference sequence). V lost 6 bases to trimming and J lost 15 bases, with 21 bases between them. The CDR3 is 13 residues long. The CDR3 loop is CSAPSRGEGILHF. CDR3 DNA: TGCAGTGCCCCCTCCCGGGGGGAGGGCATCCTCCACTTT.

The CDR3 protein is CASSQVPVDTEAFF. CDR3 bases: TGTGCCAGCAGCCAGGTCCCGGTTGACACTGAAGCTTTCTTT. This chain links TRBV7-3 with TRBJ1-1; D is unresolved. The CDR3 contains 14 residues. Trimming left V 5 bases short and J 3 bases short, with 13 bases between. Germline CDR1 and CDR2: SGHTA and FQGTGA.

The table lists this clonotype with many counts. The rearrangement links TRBV12-5 to TRBJ1-2; unclear D gene. The germline V gene has CDR1 LGHNT and CDR2 FRNRAP. The CDR3 contains 14 residues. The V gene lost 0 bases and the J gene lost 6 bases, with 11 bases spanning the gap. As DNA, the CDR3 is TGTGCTAGTGGTTTGGTAGGACTGAGCCATGGCTACACCTTC. Translating gives CASGLVGLSHGYTF.

About this clonotype itself: The junction departs from the called germline gene at one end, perhaps through a read error. V is TRBV7-6 and J is TRBJ2-5; 8 bases fit TRBD1. Germline CDR1 and CDR2: SGHVS and FNYEAQ. The length of the CDR3 is 13 residues. The CDR3 nucleotides are TGTGCCAGCAGCGTAGACAGGGGAGAGACCAAGTACTTC. As protein: CASSVDRGETKYF.